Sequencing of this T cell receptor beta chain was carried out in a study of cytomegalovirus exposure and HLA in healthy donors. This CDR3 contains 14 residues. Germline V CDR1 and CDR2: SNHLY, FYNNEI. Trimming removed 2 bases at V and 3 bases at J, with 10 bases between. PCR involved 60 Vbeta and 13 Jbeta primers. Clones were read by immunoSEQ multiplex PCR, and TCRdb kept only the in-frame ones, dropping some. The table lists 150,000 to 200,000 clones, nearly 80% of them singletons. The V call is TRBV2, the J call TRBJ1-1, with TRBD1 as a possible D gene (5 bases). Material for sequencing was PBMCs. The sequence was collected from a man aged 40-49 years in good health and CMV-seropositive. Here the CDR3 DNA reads TGTGCCAGCAGTGAACGCACAGGCCACACTGAAGCTTTCTTT. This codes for CASSERTGHTEAFF. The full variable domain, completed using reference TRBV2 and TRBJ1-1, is EPEVTQTPSHQVTQMGQEVILRCVPISNHLYFYWYRQILGQKVEFLVSFYNNEISEKSEIFDDQFSVERPDGSNFTLKIRSTKLEDSAMYFCASSERTGHTEAFFGQGTRLTVV.